This T cell receptor beta chain was sequenced in a study of cytomegalovirus exposure and HLA in healthy donors. Regarding the study as a whole: Analyzed later, most CMV-associated TCR beta chains appeared HLA-restricted.

The PCR used 60 Vbeta and 13 Jbeta primers. Libraries were prepared by immunoSEQ multiplex PCR; TCRdb keeps only in-frame clonotypes and omits some of them. Of some 78,000 clones in the sample, 70% to 85% were seen once. As regards this clone: The antigen remains undetermined.

This sequence originates from a middle-aged man in good health and CMV-seropositive. Sequenced material: PBMCs.

The chain's CDR3 is CASSDPGTGGRETQYF. The CDR3 nucleotides are TGTGCCAGCAGCGACCCGGGGACAGGGGGGAGGGAGACCCAGTACTTC. The genes are TRBV9 and TRBJ2-5; the match to TRBD1 covers 11 bases. Per germline, CDR1 SGDLS and CDR2 YYNGEE. The ends lost 3 bases at V and 5 bases at J; junction bases unmatched: 9. This CDR3 region has 16 residues.